One T cell receptor beta chain is described in this entry. This sample stems from a study of blood T cell repertoires in COVID-19. As processed by the authors: Researchers report that nucleated cell counts were estimated from reference gene primer amplification. Method: immunoSEQ multiplex PCR; TCRdb's copy keeps in-frame clones and lacks some. The V and J calls and clone size were taken over from that table, and D and trimming were inferred from the DNA. The data hold 150,000 to 200,000 clones, with roughly 90% observed a single time. The sequenced sample consisted of peripheral blood. The receptor was isolated from a man between 45 and 60 years old with acute or convalescent COVID-19.

The CDR3 sequence: CASSQVWTKNTGELFF. In nucleotides, the CDR3 is TGTGCCAGCAGCCAAGTTTGGACAAAGAACACCGGGGAGCTGTTTTTT. This chain uses TRBV14 with TRBJ2-2, with TRBD1 as a possible D gene (5 bases). V gave up 1 base and J gave up 1 base, with 10 bases separating them. Germline values: CDR1 SGHDN, CDR2 FVKESK. CDR3 size: 16 residues.